These 19 T cell receptor beta chains came from one sample sequenced in a study of blood T cell repertoires in COVID-19. The protocol was immunoSEQ multiplex PCR, while the TCRdb copy is restricted to in-frame clones and leaves out a portion. The sample records approximately 150,000 clones, more than 70% being singletons. Sequences were obtained from peripheral blood. The receptor set was obtained from a woman between 65 and 79 years old who had recovered from COVID-19.

CDR3 amino acids: CASSQGGSFTDTQYF. The CDR3 DNA follows: TGCGCCAGCAGCCAAGGAGGGAGCTTCACAGATACGCAGTATTTT. The V and J genes are TRBV4-3 and TRBJ2-3; TRBD2 is a possible D gene (5 bases). This CDR3 contains 15 residues. Trimming stripped 1 base from V and 2 bases from J, with 10 bases between. Per the germline V gene, CDR1 is LGHNA and CDR2 is YSLEER.

This clone was seen a few times. Other DNA sequences in the same sample also yield this CDR3. V and J are TRBV18 and TRBJ2-3, with D hard to call. V lost 0 bases to trimming and J lost 3 bases, with 4 bases between them. The germline V gene encodes CDR1 KGHSH and CDR2 LQKENI. The CDR3 is 13 amino acids. CDR3 residues: CASSPPSTDTQYF. CDR3 nucleotides: TGTGCCAGCTCACCACCGAGTACAGATACGCAGTATTTT. Full variable domain (rest looked up from reference TRBV18 and TRBJ2-3): NAGVMQNPRHLVRRRGQEARLRCSPMKGHSHVYWYRQLPEEGLKFMVYLQKENIIDESGMPKERFSAEFPKEGPSILRIQQVVRGDSAAYFCASSPPSTDTQYFGPGTRLTVL.

V and J are TRBV27 and TRBJ2-3, with TRBD2 as a possible D gene (5 bases). The germline V and J ends were trimmed by 2 bases and 1 base, with 7 bases remaining between them. This CDR3 spans 14 amino acids. CDR1 and CDR2 from the germline V gene are MNHEY and SMNVEV (reference sequence). CDR3 nucleotides: TGTGCCAGCAGTTTAGAGCGGCGCACAGATACGCAGTATTTT. It encodes CASSLERRTDTQYF.

This rearrangement joins TRBV7-9 to TRBJ2-7, with 11 bases identical to TRBD2. CDR1 SEHNR and CDR2 FQNEAQ come from the germline V gene (reference sequence). V was pared by 8 bases and J by 5 bases, with 5 bases of the junction left unmatched. This CDR3 contains 13 residues. The CDR3: CASLLAGADEQYF. The DNA of the CDR3 is TGTGCCAGCTTACTAGCGGGAGCCGACGAGCAGTACTTC.

The J gene is TRBJ2-3, the V gene TRBV6-6, with 11 bases matching TRBD2. Germline values: CDR1 MNHNY, CDR2 SVGAGI (reference sequence). The V segment lost 6 bases and the J segment 1 base; nucleotides outside the gene matches: 6. The CDR3 covers 16 residues. This CDR3 is CASSQPGLAGTDTQYF. The DNA of the CDR3 is TGTGCCAGCAGCCAACCGGGACTAGCGGGCACAGATACGCAGTATTTT.

CDR3 loop: CASSLVGGWNGYTF. The CDR3 coding sequence is TGTGCCAGCAGCTTAGTTGGGGGGTGGAATGGCTACACCTTC. The V call is TRBV7-2, the J call TRBJ1-2, with D maybe TRBD1 (5 bases). This CDR3 contains 14 residues. V shed 1 base and J shed 6 bases, with 12 bases lying between them. In germline, CDR1 is SGHTA, CDR2 FQGNSA.

The genes are TRBV7-3 and TRBJ2-7, with 8 positions matching TRBD1. Germline assignment: CDR1 SGHTA and CDR2 FQGTGA. V shed 4 bases and J 5 bases; nucleotides not matched to a gene: 1. The CDR3 contains 12 residues. The CDR3 nucleotides are TGTGCCAGCAGCTCGACAGGGGACGAGCAGTACTTC. This encodes CASSSTGDEQYF.

The chain recombines TRBV2 with TRBJ2-1, with TRBD2 identical over 13 bases. The V gene end was trimmed by 5 bases and the J gene end by 8 bases; junction bases not matched to a gene: 9. Germline V CDR1 and CDR2: SNHLY, FYNNEI. The CDR3 covers 16 residues. The CDR3 loop reads CASSYRGLAGVDEQFF. The CDR3 bases are TGTGCCAGCAGTTACCGAGGACTAGCGGGAGTCGATGAGCAGTTCTTC. Together with reference TRBV2 and TRBJ2-1, the CDR3 gives the full variable domain: EPEVTQTPSHQVTQMGQEVILRCVPISNHLYFYWYRQILGQKVEFLVSFYNNEISEKSEIFDDQFSVERPDGSNFTLKIRSTKLEDSAMYFCASSYRGLAGVDEQFFGPGTRLTVL.

The chain employs TRBV28 and TRBJ1-2; 9 nucleotides agree with TRBD1. CDR1 is MDHEN and CDR2 is SYDVKM in the germline V gene. V lost 4 bases to trimming and J lost 8 bases; unmatched junction nucleotides: 5. CDR3 size: 13 residues. The CDR3 DNA is TGTGCCAGCAGTTCGGGACAGGGCGCAGGCTACACCTTC. Its protein is CASSSGQGAGYTF.

The CDR3 DNA sequence: TGTGCCAGCAGCGCTCCATTACCACGGAACTATGGCTACACCTTC. Amino acid sequence: CASSAPLPRNYGYTF. The rearrangement links TRBV7-9 to TRBJ1-2; D ambiguous. V lost 5 bases, J lost 2 bases, and 15 bases lay in between. The CDR3 contains 15 residues. Per the germline V gene, CDR1 is SEHNR and CDR2 is FQNEAQ (reference sequence).

The CDR3 nucleotides read TGTGCCATCAGTACCGACAGGGGGGGCCGTGGCTACACCTTC. This translates into CAISTDRGGRGYTF. V is TRBV10-3 and J is TRBJ1-2, with TRBD1 matching over 9 bases. This CDR3 contains 14 residues. V gave up 5 bases and J gave up 7 bases; unmatched junction bases: 8. The germline gives CDR1 ENHRY, CDR2 SYGVKD.

This chain connects TRBV13 to TRBJ2-5, with TRBD1 matching 11 bases. Germline trimming cut 4 bases from V and 5 bases from J; bases unmatched to any gene: 3. CDR3 size: 14 residues. CDR1 is PRHDT and CDR2 is FYEKMQ in the germline V gene (reference sequence). CDR3 in DNA: TGTGCCAGCAGCTCCCGGACAGGGGGCGAGACCCAGTACTTC. It yields the protein CASSSRTGGETQYF. The full variable domain, rest sourced from reference TRBV13 and TRBJ2-5, is AAGVIQSPRHLIKEKRETATLKCYPIPRHDTVYWYQQGPGQDPQFLISFYEKMQSDKGSIPDRFSAQQFSDYHSELNMSSLELGDSALYFCASSSRTGGETQYFGPGTRLLVL.

The chain carries TRBV7-9 and TRBJ2-7; TRBD1 might be the D (6 bases). The germline CDR1 and CDR2 sequences are SEHNR and FQNEAQ (reference sequence). There are 11 residues in the CDR3. The ends were cut back, 5 bases at V and 6 bases at J, with 8 bases in the middle. The CDR3 here is CASSQGGEQYF. The CDR3 nucleotides read TGTGCCAGCAGCCAAGGGGGCGAGCAGTACTTC.

The V and J genes are TRBV29-1 and TRBJ2-2, with a weak D call TRBD2 (5 bases). Germline CDR1 and CDR2: SQVTM and ANQGSEA. The CDR3 contains 14 residues. V was clipped by 6 bases and J by 1 base, with 12 bases between them. In DNA, the CDR3 is TGCAGCGTCTTAGGACTGGAGAACACCGGGGAGCTGTTTTTT. Its translation is CSVLGLENTGELFF.

The chain is built from TRBV7-9 and TRBJ1-1, with D possibly matching TRBD1 (5 bases). The CDR3 has 13 residues. The germline V gene encodes CDR1 SEHNR and CDR2 FQNEAQ (reference sequence). V was cut by 5 bases and J by 4 bases, with 11 bases left in between. The CDR3 protein is CASSADSFTEAFF. The CDR3 DNA sequence: TGTGCCAGCAGCGCAGACAGTTTCACTGAAGCTTTCTTT. Drawing the rest from reference TRBV7-9 and TRBJ1-1, the complete variable domain is DTGVSQNPRHKITKRGQNVTFRCDPISEHNRLYWYRQTLGQGPEFLTYFQNEAQLEKSRLLSDRFSAERPKGSFSTLEIQRTEQGDSAMYLCASSADSFTEAFFGQGTRLTVV.

Only one count was recorded for this clone. The chain joins TRBV5-4 to TRBJ2-3, with TRBD1 as a possible D gene (6 bases). With 6 bases removed from V and 4 bases from J, the gap between germline ends came to 12 bases. Germline values: CDR1 SGHNT, CDR2 YYREEE (reference sequence). CDR3 length: 13 residues. CDR3 sequence reads: CASKQGEADTQYF. In DNA, the CDR3 is TGTGCCAGCAAACAGGGAGAGGCAGATACGCAGTATTTT.

The V call is TRBV2, the J call TRBJ2-7; 8 nucleotides align to TRBD1. V was pared by 7 bases and J by 7 bases, with 6 bases of the junction left unmatched. CDR1 is SNHLY and CDR2 is FYNNEI in the germline V gene. The CDR3 has 12 residues. The CDR3: CASTRGREEQYF. The CDR3 DNA reads TGTGCCAGCACCAGGGGGCGCGAGGAGCAGTACTTC.

The CDR3 nucleotides read TGTGCCAGCAGTCGGACAGGGGGTTGGTACGAGCAGTACTTC. Translated, it gives CASSRTGGWYEQYF. V usage is TRBV28 and J usage is TRBJ2-7; TRBD1 matches at 10 bases. Germline V lookup: CDR1 MDHEN, CDR2 SYDVKM. The length of the CDR3 is 14 residues. The V segment lost 5 bases and the J segment 4 bases; nucleotides outside the gene matches: 5.

V and J are TRBV12-3 or TRBV12-4 and TRBJ2-7, with a tentative D call TRBD2 (5 bases). The CDR3 consists of 12 residues. The ends were cut back, 11 bases at V and 5 bases at J, with 16 bases in the middle. DNA for the CDR3: TGTGCCTCCTCACGGGAAGGCCACGAGCAGTACTTC. It translates to CASSREGHEQYF.